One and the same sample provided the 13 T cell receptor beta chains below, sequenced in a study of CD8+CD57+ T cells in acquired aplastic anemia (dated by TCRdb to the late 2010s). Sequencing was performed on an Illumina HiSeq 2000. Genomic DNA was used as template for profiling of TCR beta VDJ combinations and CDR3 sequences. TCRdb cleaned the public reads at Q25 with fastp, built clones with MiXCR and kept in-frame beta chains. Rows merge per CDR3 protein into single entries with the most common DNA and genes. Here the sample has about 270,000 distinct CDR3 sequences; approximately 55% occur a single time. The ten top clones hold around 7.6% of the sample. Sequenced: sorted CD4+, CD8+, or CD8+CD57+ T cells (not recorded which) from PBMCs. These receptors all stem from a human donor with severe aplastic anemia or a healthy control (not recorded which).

CDR3 in amino acids: CAITRPSKDDGYTF. For the CDR3, the DNA is TGTGCCATTACCCGCCCCAGTAAGGACGATGGCTACACCTTC. The genes are TRBV12-3 or TRBV12-4 and TRBJ1-2; D is ambiguous. V lost 10 bases to trimming and J lost 6 bases, with 21 bases between them. CDR3 size: 14 residues.

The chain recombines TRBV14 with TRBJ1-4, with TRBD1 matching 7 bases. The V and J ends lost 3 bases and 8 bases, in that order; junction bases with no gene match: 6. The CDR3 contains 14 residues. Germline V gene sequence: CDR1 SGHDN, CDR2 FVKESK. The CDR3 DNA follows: TGTGCCAGCAGCCAGACGGCAGGGGGAGAAAAACTGTTTTTT. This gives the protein CASSQTAGGEKLFF.

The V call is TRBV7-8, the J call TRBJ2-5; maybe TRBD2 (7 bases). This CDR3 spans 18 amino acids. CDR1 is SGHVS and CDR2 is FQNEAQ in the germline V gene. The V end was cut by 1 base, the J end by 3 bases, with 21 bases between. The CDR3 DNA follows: TGTGCCAGCAGCTTAGTTGAATCCTTCAGGGGAGGGGAAGAGACCCAGTACTTC. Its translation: CASSLVESFRGGEETQYF.

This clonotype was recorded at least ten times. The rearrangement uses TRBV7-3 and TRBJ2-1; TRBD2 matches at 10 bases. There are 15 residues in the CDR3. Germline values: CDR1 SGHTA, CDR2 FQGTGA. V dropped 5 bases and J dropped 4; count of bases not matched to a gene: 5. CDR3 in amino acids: CASSTERGGYNEQFF. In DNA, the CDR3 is TGTGCCAGCAGCACGGAGCGGGGGGGATACAATGAGCAGTTCTTC.

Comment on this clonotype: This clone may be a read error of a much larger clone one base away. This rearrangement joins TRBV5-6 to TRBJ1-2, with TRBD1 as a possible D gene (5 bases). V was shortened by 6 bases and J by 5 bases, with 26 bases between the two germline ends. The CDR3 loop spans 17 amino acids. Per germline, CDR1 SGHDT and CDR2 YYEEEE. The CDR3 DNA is TGTGCCAGCACCCCCGGGCAGGGAGTAGTTGGGGGTTATGGCTACACCTTC. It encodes CASTPGQGVVGGYGYTF.

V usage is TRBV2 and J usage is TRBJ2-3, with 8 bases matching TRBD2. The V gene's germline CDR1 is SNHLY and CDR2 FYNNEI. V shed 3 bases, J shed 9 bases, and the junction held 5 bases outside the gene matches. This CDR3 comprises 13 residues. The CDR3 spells CASSDSGVSTQYF. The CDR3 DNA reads TGTGCCAGCAGTGATAGCGGGGTATCCACGCAGTATTTT.

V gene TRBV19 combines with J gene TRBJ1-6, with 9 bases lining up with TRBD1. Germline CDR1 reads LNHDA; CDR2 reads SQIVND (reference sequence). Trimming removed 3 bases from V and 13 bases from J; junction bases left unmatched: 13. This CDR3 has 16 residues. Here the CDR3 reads CASSIAGQGSNQPLHF. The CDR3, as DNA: TGTGCCAGTAGTATTGCTGGACAGGGGAGCAATCAGCCCCTCCACTTT.

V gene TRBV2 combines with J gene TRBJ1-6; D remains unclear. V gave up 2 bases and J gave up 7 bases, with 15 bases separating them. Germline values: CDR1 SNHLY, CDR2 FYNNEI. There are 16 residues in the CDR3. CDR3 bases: TGTGCCAGCAGTGAAAAGGGAGCGGGCCAAAATTCACCCCTCCACTTT. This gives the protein CASSEKGAGQNSPLHF. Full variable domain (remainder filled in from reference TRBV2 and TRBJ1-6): EPEVTQTPSHQVTQMGQEVILRCVPISNHLYFYWYRQILGQKVEFLVSFYNNEISEKSEIFDDQFSVERPDGSNFTLKIRSTKLEDSAMYFCASSEKGAGQNSPLHFGNGTRLTVT.

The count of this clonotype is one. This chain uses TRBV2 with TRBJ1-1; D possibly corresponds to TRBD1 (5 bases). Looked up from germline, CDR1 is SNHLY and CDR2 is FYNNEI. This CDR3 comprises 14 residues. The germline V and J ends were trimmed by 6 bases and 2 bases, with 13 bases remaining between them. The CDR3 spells CASRSGRLNTEAFF. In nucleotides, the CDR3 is TGTGCCAGCAGGTCGGGACGATTAAACACTGAAGCTTTCTTT.

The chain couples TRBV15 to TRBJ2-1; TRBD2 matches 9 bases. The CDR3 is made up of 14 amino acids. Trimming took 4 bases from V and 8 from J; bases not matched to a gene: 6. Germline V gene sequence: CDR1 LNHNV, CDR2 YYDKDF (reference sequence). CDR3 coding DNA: TGTGCCACCAGCAACAGAGCGGGGGGCCATGAGCAGTTCTTC. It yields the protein CATSNRAGGHEQFF.

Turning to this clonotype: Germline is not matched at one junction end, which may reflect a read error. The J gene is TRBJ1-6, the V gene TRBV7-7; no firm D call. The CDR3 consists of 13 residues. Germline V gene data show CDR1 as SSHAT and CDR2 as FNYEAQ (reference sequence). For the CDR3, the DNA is TGTGCTAGCAGCGTCCAACACGGGTCACCCCTCCACTTT. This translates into CASSVQHGSPLHF.

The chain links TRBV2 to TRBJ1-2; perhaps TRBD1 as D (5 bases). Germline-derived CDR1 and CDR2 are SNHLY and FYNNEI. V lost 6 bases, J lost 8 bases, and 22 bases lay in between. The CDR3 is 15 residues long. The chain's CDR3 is CASSDPQGLIGGYTF. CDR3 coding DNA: TGTGCCAGCAGCGACCCCCAGGGCCTCATCGGAGGCTACACCTTC.

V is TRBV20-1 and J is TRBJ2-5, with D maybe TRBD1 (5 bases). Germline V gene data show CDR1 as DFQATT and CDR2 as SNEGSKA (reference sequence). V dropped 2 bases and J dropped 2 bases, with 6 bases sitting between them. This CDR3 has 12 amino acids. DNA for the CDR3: TGCAGTGCTAGACGACAGCAAGAGACCCAGTACTTC. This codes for CSARRQQETQYF.